This T cell receptor (beta chain) was recovered during a study of T cells in localized non-small cell lung cancer. Overall study results and limits: A single tumor region was sequenced, leaving heterogeneity possible. In adjacent lung appeared a median approximately 57 of the top 100 tumor clones. Higher adjacent-lung clonality was associated with shorter survival.

Method: immunoSEQ multiplex PCR; TCRdb's copy keeps in-frame clones and lacks some. The sample has some 25,000 clones, roughly 90% seen once. Remarks on this clone: Its cognate antigen is unknown.

The clonotype comes from a man aged 40 to 69 with stage II lung adenocarcinoma. Sequenced material: PBMCs, taken before any cancer treatment.

CDR3 sequence (DNA): TGTGCCAGCAGTTTATGGGGACAGTCTAATTACAATGAGCAGTTCTTC. Its protein product is CASSLWGQSNYNEQFF. The gene calls are TRBV27 and TRBJ2-1; 7 bases map to TRBD1. The CDR3 spans 16 residues. From germline, CDR1 is MNHEY and CDR2 SMNVEV (reference sequence). With V trimmed by 1 base and J by 4 bases, 7 bases remained unmatched.